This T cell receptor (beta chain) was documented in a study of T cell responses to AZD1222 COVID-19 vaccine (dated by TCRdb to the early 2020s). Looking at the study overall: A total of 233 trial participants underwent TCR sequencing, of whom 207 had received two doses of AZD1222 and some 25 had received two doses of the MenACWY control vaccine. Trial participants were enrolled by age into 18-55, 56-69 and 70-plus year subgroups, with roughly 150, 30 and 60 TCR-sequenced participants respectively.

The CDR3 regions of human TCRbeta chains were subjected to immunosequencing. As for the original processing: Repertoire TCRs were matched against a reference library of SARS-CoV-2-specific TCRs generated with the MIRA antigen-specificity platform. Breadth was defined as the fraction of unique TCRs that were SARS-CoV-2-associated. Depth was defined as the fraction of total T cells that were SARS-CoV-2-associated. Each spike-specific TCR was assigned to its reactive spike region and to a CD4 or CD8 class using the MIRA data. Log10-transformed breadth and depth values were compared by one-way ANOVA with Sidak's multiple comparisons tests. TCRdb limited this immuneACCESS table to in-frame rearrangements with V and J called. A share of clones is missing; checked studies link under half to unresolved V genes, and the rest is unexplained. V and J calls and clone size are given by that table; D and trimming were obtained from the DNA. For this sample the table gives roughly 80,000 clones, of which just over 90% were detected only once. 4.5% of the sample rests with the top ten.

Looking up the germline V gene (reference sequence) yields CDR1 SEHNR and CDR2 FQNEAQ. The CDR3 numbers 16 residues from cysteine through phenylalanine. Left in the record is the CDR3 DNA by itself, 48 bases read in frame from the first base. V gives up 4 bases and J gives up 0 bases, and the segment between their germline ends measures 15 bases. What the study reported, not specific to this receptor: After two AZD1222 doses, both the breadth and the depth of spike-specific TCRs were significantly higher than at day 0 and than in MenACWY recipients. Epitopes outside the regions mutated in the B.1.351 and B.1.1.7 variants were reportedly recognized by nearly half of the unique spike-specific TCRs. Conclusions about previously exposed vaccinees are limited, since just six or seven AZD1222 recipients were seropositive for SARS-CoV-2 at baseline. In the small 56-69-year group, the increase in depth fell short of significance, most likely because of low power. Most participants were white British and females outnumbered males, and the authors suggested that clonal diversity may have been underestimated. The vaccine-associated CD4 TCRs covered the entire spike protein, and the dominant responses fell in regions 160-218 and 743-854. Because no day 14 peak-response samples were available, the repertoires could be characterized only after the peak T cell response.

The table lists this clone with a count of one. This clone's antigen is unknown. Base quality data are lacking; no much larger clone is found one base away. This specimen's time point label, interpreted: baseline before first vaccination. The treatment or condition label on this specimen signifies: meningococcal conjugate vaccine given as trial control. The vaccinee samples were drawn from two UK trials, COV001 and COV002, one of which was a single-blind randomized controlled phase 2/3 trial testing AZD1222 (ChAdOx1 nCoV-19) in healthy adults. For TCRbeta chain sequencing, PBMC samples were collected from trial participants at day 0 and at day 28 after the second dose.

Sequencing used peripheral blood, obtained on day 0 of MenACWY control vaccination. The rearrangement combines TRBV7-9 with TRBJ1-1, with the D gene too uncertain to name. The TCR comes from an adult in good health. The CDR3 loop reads CASSSGSWEMNTEAFF. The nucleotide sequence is TGTGCCAGCAGCTCCGGAAGTTGGGAGATGAACACTGAAGCTTTCTTT. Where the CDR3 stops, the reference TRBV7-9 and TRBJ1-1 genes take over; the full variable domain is DTGVSQNPRHKITKRGQNVTFRCDPISEHNRLYWYRQTLGQGPEFLTYFQNEAQLEKSRLLSDRFSAERPKGSFSTLEIQRTEQGDSAMYLCASSSGSWEMNTEAFFGQGTRLTVV.